The next 19 T cell receptor beta chains were all read from a single sample in a study of CD8+ T cells in alopecia areata. Sequencing templates came from extracted RNA that was reverse transcribed into cDNA. Repertoires were generated with immunoSEQ multiplex PCR, while TCRdb's copy carries only in-frame clones and drops some. The sample has some 200,000 clones, 45% to 70% seen once. The sample comprised CD8+ T cells sorted from blood. The receptors were sampled from a human donor in good health.

The V call is TRBV13, the J call TRBJ2-7; D unclear. V was pared by 7 bases and J by 1 base, with 17 bases between. Germline V gene data show CDR1 as PRHDT and CDR2 as FYEKMQ (reference sequence). This CDR3 region has 15 residues. The CDR3, as DNA: TGTGCCAGCATGAAGACCGAAGAAAAATCCTACGAGCAGTACTTC. As protein: CASMKTEEKSYEQYF.

A few counts support this clone. The chain uses TRBV29-1 and TRBJ2-1; D is possibly TRBD2 (5 bases). CDR1 is SQVTM, CDR2 ANQGSEA, per germline. CDR3 size: 15 residues. Trimming removed 2 bases at V and 0 bases at J, with 11 bases between. For the CDR3, the DNA is TGCAGCGTTGAATACAGTGGGAGCTCCTACAATGAGCAGTTCTTC. Encoded protein: CSVEYSGSSYNEQFF.

V and J are TRBV27 and TRBJ2-3; no reliable D call. The CDR3 sequence is 15 residues long. The germline CDR1 and CDR2 sequences are MNHEY and SMNVEV (reference sequence). V was cut by 4 bases and J by 6 bases, with 17 bases left in between. The CDR3: CASSSPGPDVDTQYF. The CDR3 DNA is TGTGCCAGCAGTTCCCCGGGCCCCGATGTGGATACGCAGTATTTT.

The chain employs TRBV7-3 and TRBJ1-1; 9 bases align to TRBD1. This CDR3 is built from 15 residues. In germline, CDR1 is SGHTA, CDR2 FQGTGA. The ends lost 4 bases at V and 3 bases at J; junction bases unmatched: 6. The CDR3: CASSSGTGPYTEAFF. As DNA, the CDR3 is TGTGCCAGCAGCTCCGGGACAGGGCCCTACACTGAAGCTTTCTTT.

The chain combines TRBV29-1 with TRBJ2-1; D is possibly TRBD1 (8 bases). The V end was cut by 5 bases, the J end by 9 bases, with 14 bases between. Germline V gene sequence: CDR1 SQVTM, CDR2 ANQGSEA. CDR3 size: 12 residues. CDR3 in amino acids: CSVSTGEGEQFF. DNA for the CDR3: TGCAGCGTTTCGACAGGGGAGGGTGAGCAGTTCTTC.

This clone was seen a handful of times. J is TRBJ2-5 and V is TRBV15; perhaps TRBD1 as D (6 bases). Germline assignment: CDR1 LNHNV and CDR2 YYDKDF (reference sequence). V gave up 5 bases and J gave up 5 bases, with 6 bases separating them. The CDR3 length is 11 residues. The CDR3 spells CATSGGETQYF. DNA for the CDR3: TGTGCCACCAGCGGGGGCGAGACCCAGTACTTC.

The chain recombines TRBV27 with TRBJ2-7; D gene ambiguous. This CDR3 comprises 13 residues. V lost 0 bases and J 0 bases, leaving 3 bases between the germline ends. Germline V lookup: CDR1 MNHEY, CDR2 SMNVEV (reference sequence). The CDR3 sequence is CASSLSVSYEQYF. CDR3 DNA: TGTGCCAGCAGTTTATCAGTCTCCTACGAGCAGTACTTC.

The CDR3 coding sequence is TGTGCCAGCAGCTTTTCAGGGATCTACGAGCAGTACTTC. Its protein product is CASSFSGIYEQYF. This chain joins TRBV5-4 and TRBJ2-7; D possibly corresponds to TRBD1 (5 bases). The CDR3 contains 13 residues. Per the germline V gene, CDR1 is SGHNT and CDR2 is YYREEE (reference sequence). The V end lost 2 bases, the J end lost 3 bases, and 9 bases lay between the germline ends.

This clone was found a few times. The V and J genes are TRBV7-8 and TRBJ2-3; 11 positions match TRBD2. CDR1 is SGHVS and CDR2 is FQNEAQ in the germline V gene. CDR3 length: 17 amino acids. V dropped 8 bases and J dropped 2; count of bases not matched to a gene: 12. In nucleotides, the CDR3 is TGTGCCAGCCGACTTACTGCACTAGCGGGGGTCACAGATACGCAGTATTTT. This gives the protein CASRLTALAGVTDTQYF. Full variable domain (remainder filled in from reference TRBV7-8 and TRBJ2-3): GAGVSQSPRYKVAKRGQDVALRCDPISGHVSLFWYQQALGQGPEFLTYFQNEAQLDKSGLPSDRFFAERPEGSVSTLKIQRTQQEDSAVYLCASRLTALAGVTDTQYFGPGTRLTVL.

This sequence joins TRBV9 and TRBJ2-1, with 8 bases matching TRBD1. The CDR3 has 15 residues. The V segment lost 3 bases and the J segment 2 bases; nucleotides outside the gene matches: 4. CDR1 is SGDLS and CDR2 is YYNGEE in the germline V gene. The CDR3 here is CASSETGATYNEQFF. The CDR3 DNA is TGTGCCAGCAGCGAGACAGGGGCGACCTACAATGAGCAGTTCTTC.

J is TRBJ2-1 and V is TRBV13, with 8 bases lining up with TRBD1. The length of the CDR3 is 15 residues. The ends lost 5 bases at V and 4 bases at J; junction bases unmatched: 7. CDR1 is PRHDT and CDR2 is FYEKMQ in the germline V gene (reference sequence). The CDR3 is CASSRQGARYNEQFF. CDR3 sequence (DNA): TGTGCCAGCAGCCGTCAGGGGGCACGTTACAATGAGCAGTTCTTC. The whole variable domain, remainder taken from reference TRBV13 and TRBJ2-1, is AAGVIQSPRHLIKEKRETATLKCYPIPRHDTVYWYQQGPGQDPQFLISFYEKMQSDKGSIPDRFSAQQFSDYHSELNMSSLELGDSALYFCASSRQGARYNEQFFGPGTRLTVL.

There are a few counts of this clone. The chain couples TRBV19 to TRBJ1-1, with a weak D call TRBD1 (6 bases). Germline CDR1 and CDR2: LNHDA and SQIVND (reference sequence). The CDR3 totals 14 residues. V lost 9 bases and J 0 bases, leaving 14 bases between the germline ends. In DNA, the CDR3 is TGTGCCAGCGGTCAGGGGCTGATGAACACTGAAGCTTTCTTT. Translation: CASGQGLMNTEAFF.

This clone was observed a handful of times. V usage is TRBV6-6 and J usage is TRBJ1-2, with a possible D match to TRBD1 (5 bases). The germline V gene encodes CDR1 MNHNY and CDR2 SVGAGI (reference sequence). CDR3 length: 15 residues. The germline V and J ends were trimmed by 6 bases and 4 bases, with 18 bases remaining between them. The CDR3 DNA is TGTGCCAGCAGCCCCCCCGCGGGGCCTCCCTATGGCTACACCTTC. Protein product: CASSPPAGPPYGYTF.

V usage is TRBV25-1 and J usage is TRBJ1-6; a possible D gene is TRBD1 (6 bases). V lost 4 bases, J lost 9 bases, and 10 bases lay in between. This CDR3 spans 13 amino acids. CDR1 MGHDK and CDR2 SYGVNS come from the germline V gene. CDR3 residues: CASSAGTTSPLHF. The CDR3 bases are TGTGCCAGCAGTGCCGGGACAACTTCACCCCTCCACTTT.

The CDR3 nucleotides are TGTGCCAGCAGTTTATTGTGGACCGAGTACAATGAGCAGTTCTTC. It specifies CASSLLWTEYNEQFF. The rearrangement links TRBV27 to TRBJ2-1; D remains unclear. With 1 base removed from V and 4 bases from J, the gap between germline ends came to 11 bases. The CDR3 contains 15 residues. Germline CDR1 and CDR2: MNHEY and SMNVEV (reference sequence).

This clone was picked up a small number of times. One end of the junction does not line up with germline, which may come from a read error. The rearrangement links TRBV28 to TRBJ2-4, with 8 nucleotides matching TRBD2. This CDR3 comprises 12 residues. CDR1 and CDR2 from the germline V gene are MDHEN and SYDVKM. CDR3 loop: CTSGGPQNIQYF. The DNA for the CDR3 is TGTACCAGCGGGGGCCCCCAAAACATTCAGTACTTC.

The J gene is TRBJ2-5, the V gene TRBV29-1, with 7 nucleotides matching TRBD2. The CDR3 runs to 14 residues. V lost 0 bases, J lost 3 bases, and 4 bases stayed unmatched. The germline CDR1 and CDR2 sequences are SQVTM and ANQGSEA. The CDR3 coding sequence is TGCAGCGTTGAAGATGGGCTAGCGGAAGAGACCCAGTACTTC. Translation gives CSVEDGLAEETQYF.

V is TRBV2 and J is TRBJ2-5; TRBD2 matches at 13 bases. The trim removed 0 bases at V and 3 bases at J, leaving 4 bases unmatched. CDR3 length: 17 amino acids. Per the germline V gene, CDR1 is SNHLY and CDR2 is FYNNEI. The DNA for the CDR3 is TGTGCCAGCAGTGAAGCGGACGGACTAGCGGGGGAAGAGACCCAGTACTTC. It yields the protein CASSEADGLAGEETQYF.

The chain links TRBV4-1 to TRBJ1-1; D is perhaps TRBD1 (5 bases). Germline-derived CDR1 and CDR2 are MGHRA and YSYEKL. This CDR3 spans 18 amino acids. Between the trimmed V and J ends, which lost 3 bases and 2 bases, there was a span of 22 bases. This CDR3 is CASSQEVAFRQGNTEAFF. The CDR3 DNA follows: TGCGCCAGCAGCCAGGAGGTCGCGTTTCGGCAGGGTAACACTGAAGCTTTCTTT.